A single sample is the source of the 8 T cell receptor beta chains below, sequenced in a study of STAT5B mutations in CD4+ large granular lymphocyte leukemia. Measured with immunoSEQ multiplex PCR; TCRdb has only the in-frame clones, and not every one. The sample contains approximately 20,000 clones, over 80% of which appear only once. Sequenced input: CD4+ T cells from blood buffy coats. The receptor source for this set is a human donor in good health.

This clone was observed a few times. V is TRBV19 and J is TRBJ1-4; tentative D call: TRBD1 (5 bases). Trimming stripped 8 bases from V and 0 bases from J, with 10 bases between. Germline V gene sequence: CDR1 LNHDA, CDR2 SQIVND (reference sequence). The CDR3 has 14 amino acids. This CDR3 reads CASRDGSTNEKLFF. The CDR3 DNA sequence: TGTGCCAGTCGGGACGGTTCAACTAATGAAAAACTGTTTTTT.

The J gene is TRBJ1-6, the V gene TRBV2; D uncertain. The V end was cut by 0 bases, the J end by 7 bases, with 13 bases between. Per germline, CDR1 SNHLY and CDR2 FYNNEI. There are 16 residues in the CDR3. CDR3 sequence reads: CASSEAATLVNSPLHF. The CDR3 coding sequence is TGTGCCAGCAGTGAAGCGGCGACACTGGTAAATTCACCCCTCCACTTT. The complete variable domain, with remaining parts taken from reference TRBV2 and TRBJ1-6, reads EPEVTQTPSHQVTQMGQEVILRCVPISNHLYFYWYRQILGQKVEFLVSFYNNEISEKSEIFDDQFSVERPDGSNFTLKIRSTKLEDSAMYFCASSEAATLVNSPLHFGNGTRLTVT.

In its sample, this clone was seen a few times. The chain employs TRBV2 and TRBJ1-5; perhaps TRBD1 as D (6 bases). CDR3 length: 16 amino acids. CDR1 and CDR2 from the germline V gene are SNHLY and FYNNEI. V gave up 6 bases and J gave up 3 bases, with 18 bases separating them. CDR3 sequence reads: CASREQGSGINQPQHF. DNA for the CDR3: TGTGCCAGCAGGGAACAGGGTTCTGGTATCAATCAGCCCCAGCATTTT.

V usage is TRBV30 and J usage is TRBJ1-5; D unclear. Germline-derived CDR1 and CDR2 are GTSNPN and SVGIG (reference sequence). Trimming pared 2 bases from V and 5 bases from J, leaving 10 bases between. The CDR3 consists of 13 residues. The CDR3 nucleotides are TGTGCCTGGAGTTCGGACCGATATCAGCCCCAGCATTTT. Translation gives CAWSSDRYQPQHF.

J is TRBJ2-7 and V is TRBV10-3, with TRBD2 matching 8 bases. The V gene's germline CDR1 is ENHRY and CDR2 SYGVKD. The CDR3 totals 14 residues. The junction had 8 bases not matched to a gene; V was cut back by 10 bases and J by 0 bases. The CDR3 DNA is TGTGCCACCTCAGCGGGGGAAAGCTCCTACGAGCAGTACTTC. The encoded protein is CATSAGESSYEQYF.

The V call is TRBV7-9, the J call TRBJ2-1; the D is unclear. V dropped 5 bases and J dropped 0 bases, with 17 bases sitting between them. CDR3 length equals 17 residues. CDR1 and CDR2 from the germline V gene are SEHNR and FQNEAQ (reference sequence). The CDR3 region is CASSPRGASSSYNEQFF. The DNA of the CDR3 is TGTGCCAGCAGCCCCCGTGGAGCTTCGAGCTCCTACAATGAGCAGTTCTTC.

The V and J genes are TRBV5-4 and TRBJ1-2, with D tentatively TRBD1 (5 bases). Germline assignment: CDR1 SGHNT and CDR2 YYREEE (reference sequence). The CDR3 loop spans 13 amino acids. V was cut by 2 bases and J by 7 bases, with 12 bases left in between. This chain's CDR3 is CASSFRQSAGYTF. CDR3 coding DNA: TGTGCCAGCAGCTTCAGACAGTCTGCTGGCTACACCTTC.

This chain uses TRBV7-8 with TRBJ2-1, with D possibly matching TRBD2 (5 bases). The CDR3 contains 16 residues. Germline CDR1 reads SGHVS; CDR2 reads FQNEAQ. The germline V and J ends were trimmed by 5 bases and 3 bases, with 17 bases remaining between them. CDR3 nucleotides: TGTGCCAGCAGCAATCGCGCGGGCGCAAACTACAATGAGCAGTTCTTC. Translation: CASSNRAGANYNEQFF.